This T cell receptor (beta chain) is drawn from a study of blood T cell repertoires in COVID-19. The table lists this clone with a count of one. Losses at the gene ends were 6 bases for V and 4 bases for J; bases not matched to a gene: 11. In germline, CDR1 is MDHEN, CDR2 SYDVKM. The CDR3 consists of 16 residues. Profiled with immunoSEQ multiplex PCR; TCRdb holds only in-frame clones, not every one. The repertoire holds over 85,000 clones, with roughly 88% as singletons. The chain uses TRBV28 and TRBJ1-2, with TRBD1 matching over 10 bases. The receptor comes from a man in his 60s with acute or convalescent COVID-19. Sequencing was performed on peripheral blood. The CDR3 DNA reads TGTGCCAGCAGAGGTGGGGACAGGGGTCTGGGCTATGGCTACACCTTC. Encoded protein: CASRGGDRGLGYGYTF.